Listed here are 30 T cell receptor beta chains from one sample, sequenced in a study of cytomegalovirus exposure and HLA in healthy donors. Amplification used 60 Vbeta primers and 13 Jbeta primers. Clones were sequenced by immunoSEQ multiplex PCR, and TCRdb holds only the in-frame ones, with some missing. The top ten clones hold roughly 3.6% of a sample with about 160,000 clones, around 75% of them seen once. Sequenced input: PBMCs. The receptors derive from a human donor in good health.

The gene calls are TRBV27 and TRBJ2-7, with 7 bases that match TRBD1. This CDR3 has 14 amino acids. V trimming: 5 bases; J trimming: 3 bases; junction bases outside the gene matches: 7. CDR1 is MNHEY, CDR2 SMNVEV, per germline (reference sequence). Here the CDR3 DNA reads TGTGCCAGCAGTCCGGGACAGACTCTCTACGAGCAGTACTTC. Translation gives CASSPGQTLYEQYF.

V and J are TRBV5-1 and TRBJ1-1; TRBD1 might be the D (5 bases). Germline values: CDR1 SGHRS, CDR2 YFSETQ. Trimming removed 3 bases from V and 5 bases from J, with 17 bases in between. CDR3 length: 15 amino acids. Written as DNA, the CDR3 is TGCGCCAGCAGCTCGGGCGGGGGGGTCGGGACTGAAGCTTTCTTT. It codes for CASSSGGGVGTEAFF.

V usage is TRBV5-1 and J usage is TRBJ1-1; possible D gene TRBD1, 6 bases. This CDR3 contains 15 residues. V was pared by 5 bases and J by 0 bases, with 14 bases between. In germline, CDR1 is SGHRS, CDR2 YFSETQ. The CDR3 protein is CASRLTGQMNTEAFF. The CDR3 bases are TGCGCCAGCAGGCTTACAGGACAGATGAACACTGAAGCTTTCTTT.

The chain joins TRBV2 to TRBJ2-7, with 9 nucleotides matching TRBD1. Germline V lookup: CDR1 SNHLY, CDR2 FYNNEI. The CDR3 is made up of 16 amino acids. V lost 4 bases and J lost 1; bases outside the gene matches: 8. The CDR3 DNA follows: TGTGCCAGCAGTGTACCGAGGACAGGGGTGTCCTACGAGCAGTACTTC. This codes for CASSVPRTGVSYEQYF.

This chain uses TRBV7-2 with TRBJ1-3; D is ambiguous. The CDR3 spans 15 residues. Germline V lookup: CDR1 SGHTA, CDR2 FQGNSA. With 1 base removed from V and 3 bases from J, the gap between germline ends came to 10 bases. This CDR3 reads CASSLGSGVGNTIYF. CDR3 coding DNA: TGTGCCAGCAGCTTAGGATCCGGGGTTGGAAACACCATATATTTT. Full variable domain (missing parts from reference TRBV7-2 and TRBJ1-3): GAGVSQSPSNKVTEKGKDVELRCDPISGHTALYWYRQSLGQGLEFLIYFQGNSAPDKSGLPSDRFSAERTGGSVSTLTIQRTQQEDSAVYLCASSLGSGVGNTIYFGEGSWLTVV.

The chain carries TRBV29-1 and TRBJ2-1; 13 bases are shared with TRBD2. The ends lost 7 bases at V and 3 bases at J; junction bases unmatched: 6. Per the germline V gene, CDR1 is SQVTM and CDR2 is ANQGSEA. The CDR3 has 15 amino acids. The CDR3 is CSGEGLAGLYNEQFF. DNA for the CDR3: TGCAGCGGGGAGGGACTAGCGGGGCTCTACAATGAGCAGTTCTTC.

The chain is built from TRBV19 and TRBJ2-7, with D possibly being TRBD1 (6 bases). Germline loops: CDR1 LNHDA, CDR2 SQIVND (reference sequence). Trimming stripped 5 bases from V and 3 bases from J, with 14 bases between. The CDR3 is made up of 14 amino acids. CDR3 sequence reads: CASSERTGFYEQYF. CDR3 nucleotide sequence: TGTGCCAGTAGTGAGCGTACAGGGTTCTACGAGCAGTACTTC.

The J gene is TRBJ1-4, the V gene TRBV27; D is unclear. CDR1 and CDR2 (germline): MNHEY, SMNVEV (reference sequence). The CDR3 runs to 15 residues. Deletions cut 5 bases from V and 2 bases from J, with 12 bases between. Here the CDR3 DNA reads TGTGCCAGCAGTCGAGCAGGATTCACTAATGAAAAACTGTTTTTT. Its protein product is CASSRAGFTNEKLFF. Filled out from reference TRBV27 and TRBJ1-4, the complete variable domain reads EAQVTQNPRYLITVTGKKLTVTCSQNMNHEYMSWYRQDPGLGLRQIYYSMNVEVTDKGDVPEGYKVSRKEKRNFPLILESPSPNQTSLYFCASSRAGFTNEKLFFGSGTQLSVL.

V gene TRBV11-3 combines with J gene TRBJ2-1; 9 nucleotides align to TRBD2. Germline CDR1 and CDR2: SGHNT and YENEEA. V gave up 4 bases and J gave up 6 bases; unmatched junction bases: 13. The CDR3 loop spans 17 amino acids. CDR3 coding DNA: TGTGCCAGCAGCTCCAATGCGGGAGGGCCTGGGCTCAATGAGCAGTTCTTC. It translates to CASSSNAGGPGLNEQFF.

The chain has TRBV5-1 and TRBJ2-7, with D possibly matching TRBD2 (6 bases). V was trimmed by 4 bases and J by 3 bases, leaving 11 bases between them. Germline CDR1 is SGHRS and CDR2 is YFSETQ. CDR3 length equals 13 residues. CDR3 sequence reads: CASSTGLSYEQYF. CDR3 nucleotide sequence: TGCGCCAGCAGCACAGGACTAAGCTACGAGCAGTACTTC.

The gene calls are TRBV7-6 and TRBJ2-3; 7 bases map to TRBD2. J was trimmed by 9 bases and V by 3 bases; bases with no gene match: 9. Germline CDR1 SGHVS, CDR2 FNYEAQ. This CDR3 contains 14 residues. The CDR3 loop reads CASSLSAGVETQYF. The CDR3 nucleotides read TGTGCCAGCAGCTTGTCTGCGGGAGTGGAAACGCAGTATTTT. Full variable domain (rest looked up from reference TRBV7-6 and TRBJ2-3): GAGVSQSPRYKVTKRGQDVALRCDPISGHVSLYWYRQALGQGPEFLTYFNYEAQQDKSGLPNDRFSAERPEGSISTLTIQRTEQRDSAMYRCASSLSAGVETQYFGPGTRLTVL.

The V call is TRBV7-6, the J call TRBJ1-5, with TRBD1 matching 8 bases. Unmatched junction bases numbered 1, after V lost 1 base and J lost 5 bases. The CDR3 spans 14 residues. CDR1 and CDR2 from the germline V gene are SGHVS and FNYEAQ. The CDR3 DNA reads as TGTGCCAGCAGCTTAGGACAGGGGTATCAGCCCCAGCATTTT. Amino acids: CASSLGQGYQPQHF.

The chain recombines TRBV11-2 with TRBJ2-7, with 8 nucleotides matching TRBD1. The CDR3 runs to 16 residues. The V segment lost 4 bases and the J segment 3 bases; nucleotides outside the gene matches: 11. The germline gives CDR1 SGHAT, CDR2 FQNNGV. The DNA of the CDR3 is TGTGCCAGCAGCTCATACAGGGGGGCCGCGAGCTACGAGCAGTACTTC. Its translation: CASSSYRGAASYEQYF. Using reference TRBV11-2 and TRBJ2-7 for the parts outside the CDR3, the full variable domain is EAGVAQSPRYKIIEKRQSVAFWCNPISGHATLYWYQQILGQGPKLLIQFQNNGVVDDSQLPKDRFSAERLKGVDSTLKIQPAKLEDSAVYLCASSSYRGAASYEQYFGPGTRLTVT.

This rearrangement joins TRBV28 to TRBJ1-4, with 7 positions matching TRBD1. J gave up 2 bases and V 3 bases, and 3 bases lay outside the gene matches. Looked up from germline, CDR1 is MDHEN and CDR2 is SYDVKM. The CDR3 totals 15 residues. The CDR3 nucleotides read TGTGCCAGCAGTTTCCCGGGACAGACTAATGAAAAACTGTTTTTT. Encoded protein: CASSFPGQTNEKLFF.

V is TRBV30 and J is TRBJ1-2, with 9 bases that match TRBD1. The CDR3 runs to 12 residues. Germline V gives CDR1 GTSNPN, CDR2 SVGIG (reference sequence). V was pared by 5 bases and J by 4 bases, with 2 bases of the junction left unmatched. The DNA of the CDR3 is TGTGCCTGGGGGACAGGGATCTATGGCTACACCTTC. It yields the protein CAWGTGIYGYTF.

This CDR3 is CASSLLGTAPTEQYF. The CDR3 DNA reads as TGTGCCAGCAGTTTATTAGGGACAGCGCCTACGGAGCAGTACTTC. The chain is built from TRBV28 and TRBJ2-7; 7 bases align to TRBD1. Germline V gene lookup returns CDR1 MDHEN and CDR2 SYDVKM. The junction had 10 bases not matched to a gene; V was cut back by 1 base and J by 7 bases. CDR3 length equals 15 residues.

This clone turned up a few times. V gene TRBV4-1 combines with J gene TRBJ1-1; possible D gene TRBD1, 5 bases. The V end lost 3 bases, the J end lost 8 bases, and 19 bases lay between the germline ends. Looked up from germline, CDR1 is MGHRA and CDR2 is YSYEKL. CDR3 length: 15 residues. The CDR3 region has the DNA TGCGCCAGCAGCCATGGAGCTGGGGGAGGAGGAGAAGCTTTCTTT. As protein: CASSHGAGGGGEAFF.

V usage is TRBV19 and J usage is TRBJ1-2; TRBD1 matches 9 bases. Per the germline V gene, CDR1 is LNHDA and CDR2 is SQIVND (reference sequence). With 5 bases clipped from V and 2 bases from J, the junction kept 15 bases outside the gene matches. The CDR3 is made up of 18 amino acids. CDR3 loop: CASSPRDRVKEINYGYTF. The CDR3 DNA sequence: TGTGCCAGTAGTCCTCGGGACAGGGTGAAAGAAATCAACTATGGCTACACCTTC.

The chain links TRBV7-2 to TRBJ2-2, with TRBD2 matching over 10 bases. V was pared by 3 bases and J by 6 bases, with 7 bases of the junction left unmatched. Germline loops: CDR1 SGHTA, CDR2 FQGNSA. The CDR3 is 16 residues long. CDR3 DNA: TGTGCCAGCAGCTTCAGGCTAGCGGGAGTTTCCGGGGAGCTGTTTTTT. Translated: CASSFRLAGVSGELFF.

The chain joins TRBV4-1 to TRBJ1-2; 7 bases agree with TRBD1. CDR3 length: 13 amino acids. Germline V gene sequence: CDR1 MGHRA, CDR2 YSYEKL. V trimming: 4 bases; J trimming: 4 bases; junction bases outside the gene matches: 3. The CDR3 bases are TGCGCCAGCAGCCCGGGGACAGCCTATGGCTACACCTTC. It translates to CASSPGTAYGYTF.

The chain couples TRBV15 to TRBJ2-2, with D unresolved. This CDR3 comprises 15 residues. V dropped 3 bases and J dropped 6 bases, with 14 bases sitting between them. Germline CDR1 and CDR2: LNHNV and YYDKDF (reference sequence). CDR3 nucleotide sequence: TGTGCCACCAGCAGCCCCCACGAGGCCGCCGGGGAGCTGTTTTTT. Its protein is CATSSPHEAAGELFF.

This rearrangement joins TRBV5-1 to TRBJ1-3, with 7 bases lining up with TRBD1. Germline CDR1 and CDR2: SGHRS and YFSETQ. There are 15 residues in the CDR3. With V trimmed by 0 bases and J by 4 bases, 4 bases remained unmatched. CDR3 sequence (DNA): TGCGCCAGCAGCTTGGAGGGGGCGCGAGGAAACACCATATATTTT. Amino acids: CASSLEGARGNTIYF.

This chain uses TRBV5-4 with TRBJ1-1, with 7 bases aligning to TRBD1. Germline V gene data show CDR1 as SGHNT and CDR2 as YYREEE (reference sequence). V gave up 4 bases and J gave up 0 bases; unmatched junction bases: 3. This CDR3 comprises 14 residues. The CDR3 region is CASSEGQLNTEAFF. CDR3 bases: TGTGCCAGCAGCGAGGGACAGCTGAACACTGAAGCTTTCTTT.

This clone has only a few counts. This chain connects TRBV6-1 to TRBJ1-1; D possibly corresponds to TRBD1 (6 bases). V gave up 4 bases and J gave up 1 base, with 10 bases separating them. This CDR3 comprises 14 residues. The V gene's germline CDR1 is MNHNS and CDR2 SASEGT. CDR3 protein: CASSGQVKNTEAFF. The CDR3 DNA reads TGTGCCAGCAGTGGACAGGTTAAGAACACTGAAGCTTTCTTT.

A note on this clone: The junction shows a germline mismatch at one end, possibly a read error. V gene TRBV7-9 combines with J gene TRBJ2-2, with 7 bases lining up with TRBD1. CDR3 length: 16 amino acids. The germline V gene has CDR1 SEHNR and CDR2 FQNEAQ (reference sequence). CDR3 loop: CASSHTGQLGPGELFF. In DNA, the CDR3 is TGCGCCAGCAGCCATACGGGACAGCTGGGGCCCGGGGAGCTGTTTTTT.

This chain connects TRBV2 to TRBJ1-1; 7 bases are shared with TRBD1. Trimming removed 6 bases from V and 2 bases from J; junction bases left unmatched: 3. Germline V lookup: CDR1 SNHLY, CDR2 FYNNEI. The CDR3 is 13 amino acids. CDR3 bases: TGTGCCAGCAGGGGACAGCTAAACACTGAAGCTTTCTTT. It is translated as CASRGQLNTEAFF. Variable domain in full (rest from reference TRBV2 and TRBJ1-1): EPEVTQTPSHQVTQMGQEVILRCVPISNHLYFYWYRQILGQKVEFLVSFYNNEISEKSEIFDDQFSVERPDGSNFTLKIRSTKLEDSAMYFCASRGQLNTEAFFGQGTRLTVV.

This clone was seen a handful of times. The chain employs TRBV2 and TRBJ1-1; D unresolved. Germline CDR1 is SNHLY and CDR2 is FYNNEI. The germline V and J ends were trimmed by 4 bases and 0 bases, with 12 bases remaining between them. The CDR3 has 15 residues. CDR3 nucleotide sequence: TGTGCCAGCAGTGCTTCTCGAACGGTGAACACTGAAGCTTTCTTT. Translation gives CASSASRTVNTEAFF. The complete variable domain, with remaining parts taken from reference TRBV2 and TRBJ1-1, reads EPEVTQTPSHQVTQMGQEVILRCVPISNHLYFYWYRQILGQKVEFLVSFYNNEISEKSEIFDDQFSVERPDGSNFTLKIRSTKLEDSAMYFCASSASRTVNTEAFFGQGTRLTVV.

This clone was seen a few times. The chain is built from TRBV4-1 and TRBJ2-5, with TRBD2 identical over 11 bases. Matching the DNA end better, TRBJ2-7 makes the J call doubtful. CDR3 length: 16 amino acids. The V gene's germline CDR1 is MGHRA and CDR2 YSYEKL. The chain's CDR3 is CASSPTSGKVGYEQYF. CDR3 DNA: TGCGCCAGCAGCCCGACTAGCGGGAAAGTCGGCTACGAGCAGTACTTC.

The chain couples TRBV9 to TRBJ2-2; 7 nucleotides match TRBD1. V was pared by 4 bases and J by 1 base, with 7 bases of the junction left unmatched. This CDR3 spans 16 amino acids. Germline V lookup: CDR1 SGDLS, CDR2 YYNGEE. This chain's CDR3 is CASSPEGQLNTGELFF. The CDR3 nucleotides read TGTGCCAGCAGCCCCGAGGGACAGTTGAACACCGGGGAGCTGTTTTTT.

On this clone: The germline gene is not matched at one end of the junction; a read error may be the cause. The genes are TRBV7-9 and TRBJ1-4; D is uncertain. The CDR3 is 12 amino acids. Germline V gives CDR1 SEHNR, CDR2 FQNEAQ (reference sequence). Here the CDR3 reads CSSSSLAEELFF. CDR3 nucleotide sequence: TGTTCCAGCAGCTCCCTTGCGGAGGAACTGTTTTTT.